This is a list of T cell receptor beta chains from one sample in a study of human T cells and chemical hapten exposure. TCRdb redid the calling of the RACE reads with MiXCR, one entry per CDR3 protein. The sample includes almost 40,000 distinct CDR3 sequences, 8% to 9.5% of them seen just once. The sequences come from whole blood, collected in connection with sensitization to the hapten diphenylcyclopropenone (DPC). The receptors originated from a man between 50 and 59 years old with alopecia areata. Some clones in this sample may be carry-over from other donors' samples. Both conserved end residues are part of each CDR3. Fields, in order: D gene, V gene, J gene, clone size, CDR3 protein, CDR3 DNA. The D gene is left open where the match is weak. Some rows mark clone size as missing; the rest say once, few, many or name a class of expanded clone.

D gene: NA; V gene: TRBV19; J gene: TRBJ2-1; clone size: many; CDR3 protein: CASSMRQVLYNEQFF; CDR3 DNA: TGTGCCAGTAGTATGAGGCAGGTGCTATACAATGAGCAGTTCTTC
D gene: TRBD1; V gene: TRBV10-3; J gene: TRBJ2-7; clone size: few; CDR3 protein: CAISAGQGAYEQYF; CDR3 DNA: TGTGCCATCAGTGCGGGACAGGGTGCCTACGAGCAGTACTTC
D gene: NA; V gene: TRBV28; J gene: TRBJ1-5; clone size: NA; CDR3 protein: CASSPRAGNQPQHF; CDR3 DNA: TGTGCCAGCAGTCCCAGAGCGGGCAATCAGCCCCAGCATTTT
D gene: NA; V gene: TRBV20-1; J gene: TRBJ2-2; clone size: few; CDR3 protein: CSASGTSGELFF; CDR3 DNA: TGCAGTGCTAGCGGAACTAGCGGGGAGCTGTTTTTT
D gene: TRBD1; V gene: TRBV12-3/TRBV12-4; J gene: TRBJ1-1; clone size: many; CDR3 protein: CASSPWTGAGNTEAFF; CDR3 DNA: TGTGCCAGCAGCCCCTGGACAGGGGCGGGGAACACTGAAGCTTTCTTT
D gene: NA; V gene: TRBV4-1; J gene: TRBJ1-3; clone size: NA; CDR3 protein: CASSQGTPLGLSGNTIYF; CDR3 DNA: TGCGCCAGCAGCCAAGGGACTCCTTTGGGCCTCTCTGGAAACACCATATATTTT
D gene: NA; V gene: TRBV27; J gene: TRBJ1-1; clone size: NA; CDR3 protein: CASSFKWNTEAFF; CDR3 DNA: TGTGCCAGCAGTTTTAAGTGGAACACTGAAGCTTTCTTT
D gene: NA; V gene: TRBV28; J gene: TRBJ2-2; clone size: many; CDR3 protein: CASSFPFRHLNTGELFF; CDR3 DNA: TGTGCCAGCAGTTTCCCATTCCGGCATCTGAACACCGGGGAGCTGTTTTTT
D gene: NA; V gene: TRBV10-3; J gene: TRBJ2-1; clone size: many; CDR3 protein: CASTGGSSYNEQFF; CDR3 DNA: TGTGCCAGTACAGGTGGGAGCTCCTACAATGAGCAGTTCTTC
D gene: TRBD2; V gene: TRBV11-2; J gene: TRBJ2-3; clone size: many; CDR3 protein: CASSPGGGPDTQYF; CDR3 DNA: TGTGCCAGCAGCCCCGGGGGAGGGCCAGATACGCAGTATTTT
D gene: NA; V gene: TRBV28; J gene: TRBJ2-7; clone size: many; CDR3 protein: CASRSGFYEQYF; CDR3 DNA: TGTGCCAGCAGGTCAGGGTTCTACGAGCAGTACTTC
D gene: NA; V gene: TRBV4-1; J gene: TRBJ2-7; clone size: many; CDR3 protein: CASSQEGNEQYF; CDR3 DNA: TGCGCCAGCAGCCAAGAAGGGAACGAGCAGTACTTC
D gene: NA; V gene: TRBV10-3; J gene: TRBJ2-5; clone size: NA; CDR3 protein: CAISESSPGTPVQETQYF; CDR3 DNA: TGTGCCATCAGTGAGTCGTCCCCCGGGACACCGGTCCAAGAGACCCAGTACTTC
D gene: NA; V gene: TRBV9; J gene: TRBJ2-1; clone size: many; CDR3 protein: CASSVGANEQFF; CDR3 DNA: TGTGCCAGCAGCGTAGGGGCCAATGAGCAGTTCTTC
D gene: NA; V gene: TRBV7-6; J gene: TRBJ2-1; clone size: NA; CDR3 protein: CASSLNADNEQFF; CDR3 DNA: TGTGCCAGCAGCTTAAATGCTGACAATGAGCAGTTCTTC
D gene: TRBD1; V gene: TRBV5-1; J gene: TRBJ1-1; clone size: many; CDR3 protein: CASSTGQGLSTEAFF; CDR3 DNA: TGCGCCAGCAGCACGGGACAGGGATTGAGTACTGAAGCTTTCTTT
D gene: TRBD2; V gene: TRBV29-1; J gene: TRBJ2-1; clone size: few; CDR3 protein: CSVEAGGNNEQFF; CDR3 DNA: TGCAGCGTTGAAGCGGGAGGTAACAATGAGCAGTTCTTC
D gene: TRBD2; V gene: TRBV10-3; J gene: TRBJ2-2; clone size: NA; CDR3 protein: CAISLGLAGVVGELFF; CDR3 DNA: TGTGCCATCAGTCTTGGACTAGCGGGAGTCGTCGGGGAGCTGTTTTTT
D gene: TRBD1; V gene: TRBV6-1; J gene: TRBJ1-5; clone size: NA; CDR3 protein: CASGQGARSNQPQHF; CDR3 DNA: TGTGCCAGCGGACAGGGGGCGCGTAGCAATCAGCCCCAGCATTTT
D gene: NA; V gene: TRBV10-3; J gene: TRBJ1-1; clone size: NA; CDR3 protein: CASNAGAVTEAFF; CDR3 DNA: TGTGCCTCGAATGCAGGGGCGGTGACTGAAGCTTTCTTT
D gene: TRBD1; V gene: TRBV29-1; J gene: TRBJ2-2; clone size: NA; CDR3 protein: CSVKGQLNTGELFF; CDR3 DNA: TGCAGCGTTAAGGGACAGTTGAACACCGGGGAGCTGTTTTTT
D gene: NA; V gene: TRBV29-1; J gene: TRBJ1-1; clone size: many; CDR3 protein: CSVDHAGVVEAFF; CDR3 DNA: TGCAGCGTTGATCATGCGGGGGTTGTTGAAGCTTTCTTT
D gene: NA; V gene: TRBV5-1; J gene: TRBJ2-7; clone size: many; CDR3 protein: CASRPGAGYEQYF; CDR3 DNA: TGCGCCAGCAGGCCCGGAGCCGGGTACGAGCAGTACTTC
D gene: TRBD2; V gene: TRBV6-6; J gene: TRBJ2-7; clone size: many; CDR3 protein: CASSTLAGAYEQYF; CDR3 DNA: TGTGCCAGCAGTACTCTAGCGGGGGCTTACGAGCAGTACTTC
D gene: NA; V gene: TRBV29-1; J gene: TRBJ2-1; clone size: many; CDR3 protein: CSVVTSWGNNEQFF; CDR3 DNA: TGCAGCGTTGTCACCTCCTGGGGTAACAATGAGCAGTTCTTC
D gene: TRBD2; V gene: TRBV28; J gene: TRBJ2-3; clone size: many; CDR3 protein: CASRSGNNLNTDTQYF; CDR3 DNA: TGTGCCAGCAGGAGCGGGAACAATTTGAACACAGATACGCAGTATTTT
D gene: TRBD2; V gene: TRBV4-1; J gene: TRBJ2-5; clone size: many; CDR3 protein: CASSPIRLAGTIQETQYF; CDR3 DNA: TGCGCCAGCAGCCCTATTAGGCTAGCGGGAACGATTCAAGAGACCCAGTACTTC
D gene: TRBD2; V gene: TRBV6-2/TRBV6-3; J gene: TRBJ2-1; clone size: many; CDR3 protein: CASSYSASGRNEQFF; CDR3 DNA: TGTGCCAGCAGTTACTCGGCTAGCGGGAGGAATGAGCAGTTCTTC
D gene: NA; V gene: TRBV7-2; J gene: TRBJ2-6; clone size: many; CDR3 protein: CASSVQATPVLTF; CDR3 DNA: TGTGCCAGCAGCGTGCAGGCGACCCCCGTCCTGACTTTC
D gene: NA; V gene: TRBV6-5; J gene: TRBJ1-3; clone size: many; CDR3 protein: CASSYQTPGALGNTIYF; CDR3 DNA: TGTGCCAGCAGTTACCAAACCCCAGGGGCGCTCGGAAACACCATATATTTT
D gene: NA; V gene: TRBV28; J gene: TRBJ1-2; clone size: NA; CDR3 protein: CASSLQQQGYTF; CDR3 DNA: TGTGCCAGCAGTTTACAACAGCAAGGCTACACCTTC
D gene: TRBD1; V gene: TRBV27; J gene: TRBJ2-7; clone size: many; CDR3 protein: CASRGQGMGEQYF; CDR3 DNA: TGTGCCAGCAGAGGACAGGGAATGGGCGAGCAGTACTTC
D gene: TRBD2; V gene: TRBV2; J gene: TRBJ2-3; clone size: many; CDR3 protein: CASKGGLGYTDTQYF; CDR3 DNA: TGTGCCAGCAAGGGGGGACTAGGATACACAGATACGCAGTATTTT
D gene: TRBD1; V gene: TRBV28; J gene: TRBJ2-5; clone size: many; CDR3 protein: CASSFPPGTGGQETQYF; CDR3 DNA: TGTGCCAGCAGTTTCCCTCCTGGGACAGGGGGCCAAGAGACCCAGTACTTC
D gene: NA; V gene: TRBV2; J gene: TRBJ2-2; clone size: NA; CDR3 protein: CASQLPIMAGELFF; CDR3 DNA: TGTGCCAGCCAACTACCCATAATGGCCGGGGAGCTGTTTTTT
D gene: TRBD2; V gene: TRBV20-1; J gene: TRBJ2-7; clone size: many; CDR3 protein: CSAMWEGTEEQYF; CDR3 DNA: TGCAGTGCTATGTGGGAGGGCACGGAGGAGCAGTACTTC